This is a list of T cell receptor beta chains from one sample in a study of blood T cell repertoires in COVID-19. The table came from immunoSEQ multiplex PCR; TCRdb's copy has only in-frame clones and leaves some out. Here the sample spans 230,000 or so clones, approximately 81% being singletons. Sequencing was done on a sample of peripheral blood. These receptors were taken from a young man with active or convalescent COVID-19. CDR3s include the opening cysteine and the closing phenylalanine or tryptophan. The order of the fields is J gene, V gene, D gene, CDR3 protein, CDR3 DNA. A D gene is named only where the DNA matches it firmly.

J: TRBJ2-1; V: TRBV7-2; D: TRBD2; CDR3: CASSFLTGGGHRNEQFF; DNA: TGTGCCAGCAGCTTCCTCACGGGGGGGGGCCATAGGAATGAGCAGTTCTTC
J: TRBJ2-5; V: TRBV30; D: NA; CDR3: CAWKQGLETQYF; DNA: TGTGCCTGGAAACAGGGTTTAGAGACCCAGTACTTC
J: TRBJ2-5; V: TRBV12-3/TRBV12-4; D: NA; CDR3: CASSFGEQETQYF; DNA: TGTGCCAGCAGTTTTGGAGAGCAAGAGACCCAGTACTTC
J: TRBJ2-7; V: TRBV21-1; D: NA; CDR3: CASRTPWEAGPSVNEQYF; DNA: TGTGCCAGCAGAACACCTTGGGAGGCGGGACCCTCGGTCAACGAGCAGTACTTC
J: TRBJ1-4; V: TRBV7-8; D: TRBD1; CDR3: CASSSDRVLHEKLFF; DNA: TGTGCCAGCAGCTCGGACAGGGTATTACATGAAAAACTGTTTTTT
J: TRBJ2-1; V: TRBV7-2; D: NA; CDR3: CASSFNNRVNEQFF; DNA: TGTGCCAGCAGCTTTAACAACAGGGTAAATGAGCAGTTCTTC
J: TRBJ2-1; V: TRBV5-8; D: TRBD2; CDR3: CASSLSVAGLDEQFF; DNA: TGTGCCAGCAGCTTGTCGGTAGCGGGATTGGATGAGCAGTTCTTC
J: TRBJ2-1; V: TRBV5-1; D: TRBD1; CDR3: CASSARPGQGSNEQFF; DNA: TGCGCCAGCAGCGCACGCCCCGGACAGGGGAGTAATGAGCAGTTCTTC
J: TRBJ1-2; V: TRBV27; D: NA; CDR3: CASAQGPIYGYTF; DNA: TGTGCCAGCGCCCAGGGGCCCATCTATGGCTACACCTTC
J: TRBJ1-2; V: TRBV19; D: NA; CDR3: CASSPRTDYYGYTF; DNA: TGTGCCAGTAGCCCTCGAACAGATTACTATGGCTACACCTTC